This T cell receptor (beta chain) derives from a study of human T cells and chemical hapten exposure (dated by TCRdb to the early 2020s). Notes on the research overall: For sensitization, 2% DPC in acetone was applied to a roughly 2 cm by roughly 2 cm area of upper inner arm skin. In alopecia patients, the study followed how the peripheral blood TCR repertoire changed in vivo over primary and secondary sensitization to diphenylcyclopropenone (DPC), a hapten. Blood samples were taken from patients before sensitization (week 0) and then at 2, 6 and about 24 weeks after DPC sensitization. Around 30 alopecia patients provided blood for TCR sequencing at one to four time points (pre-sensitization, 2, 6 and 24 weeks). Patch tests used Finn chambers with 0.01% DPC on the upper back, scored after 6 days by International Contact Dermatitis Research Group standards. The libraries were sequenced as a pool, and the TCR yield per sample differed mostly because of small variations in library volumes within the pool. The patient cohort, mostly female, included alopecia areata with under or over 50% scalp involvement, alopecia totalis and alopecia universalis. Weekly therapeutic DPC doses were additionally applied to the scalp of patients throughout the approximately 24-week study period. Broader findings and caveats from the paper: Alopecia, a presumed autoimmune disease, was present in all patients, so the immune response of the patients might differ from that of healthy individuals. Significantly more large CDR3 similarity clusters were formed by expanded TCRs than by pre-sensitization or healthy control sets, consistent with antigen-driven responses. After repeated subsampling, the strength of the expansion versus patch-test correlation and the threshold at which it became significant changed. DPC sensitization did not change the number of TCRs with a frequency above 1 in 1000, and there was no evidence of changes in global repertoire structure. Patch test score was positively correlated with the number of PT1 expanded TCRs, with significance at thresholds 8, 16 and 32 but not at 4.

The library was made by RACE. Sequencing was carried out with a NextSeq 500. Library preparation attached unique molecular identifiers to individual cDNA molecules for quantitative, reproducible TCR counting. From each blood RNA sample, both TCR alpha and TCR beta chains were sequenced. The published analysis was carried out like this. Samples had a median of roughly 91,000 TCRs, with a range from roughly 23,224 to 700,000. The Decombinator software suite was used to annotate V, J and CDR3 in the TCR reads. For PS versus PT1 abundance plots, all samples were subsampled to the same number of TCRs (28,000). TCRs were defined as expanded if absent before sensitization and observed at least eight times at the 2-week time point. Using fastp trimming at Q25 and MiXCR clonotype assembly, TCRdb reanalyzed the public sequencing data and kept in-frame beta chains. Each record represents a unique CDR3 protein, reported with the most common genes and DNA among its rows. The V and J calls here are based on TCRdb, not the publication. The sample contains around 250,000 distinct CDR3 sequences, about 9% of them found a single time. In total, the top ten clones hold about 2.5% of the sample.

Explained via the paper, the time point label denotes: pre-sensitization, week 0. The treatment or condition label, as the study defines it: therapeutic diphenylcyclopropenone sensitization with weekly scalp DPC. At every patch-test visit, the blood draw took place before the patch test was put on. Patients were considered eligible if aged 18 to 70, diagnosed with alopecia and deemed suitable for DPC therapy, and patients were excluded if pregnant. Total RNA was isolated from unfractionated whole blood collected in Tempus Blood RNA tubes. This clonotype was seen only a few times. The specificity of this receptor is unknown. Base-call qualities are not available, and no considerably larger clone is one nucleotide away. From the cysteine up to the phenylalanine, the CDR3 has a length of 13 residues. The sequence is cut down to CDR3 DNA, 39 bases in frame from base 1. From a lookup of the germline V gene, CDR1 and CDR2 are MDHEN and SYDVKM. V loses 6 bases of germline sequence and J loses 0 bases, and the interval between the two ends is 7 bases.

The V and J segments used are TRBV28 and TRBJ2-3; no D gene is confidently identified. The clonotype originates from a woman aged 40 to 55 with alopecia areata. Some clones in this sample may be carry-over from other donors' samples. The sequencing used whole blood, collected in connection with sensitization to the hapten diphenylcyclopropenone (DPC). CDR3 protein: CASRDSSTDTQYF. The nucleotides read TGTGCCAGCAGAGACTCCAGCACAGATACGCAGTATTTT.